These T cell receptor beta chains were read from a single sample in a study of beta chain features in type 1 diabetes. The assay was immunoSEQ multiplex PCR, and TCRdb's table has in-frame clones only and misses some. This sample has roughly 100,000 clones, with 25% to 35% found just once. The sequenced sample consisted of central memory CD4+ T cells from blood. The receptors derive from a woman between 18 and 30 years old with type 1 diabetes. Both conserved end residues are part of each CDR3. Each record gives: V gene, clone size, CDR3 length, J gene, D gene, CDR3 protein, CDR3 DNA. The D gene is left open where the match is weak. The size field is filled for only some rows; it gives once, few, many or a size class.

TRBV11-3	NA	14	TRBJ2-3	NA	CASSLTSGLDTQYF	TGTGCCAGCAGCCTAACCTCAGGGCTGGATACGCAGTATTTT
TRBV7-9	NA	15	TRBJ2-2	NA	CASSPASAGTGELFF	TGTGCCAGCAGCCCGGCCTCGGCCGGGACCGGGGAGCTGTTTTTT
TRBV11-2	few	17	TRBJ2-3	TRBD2	CASSLVAGAWSTDTQYF	TGTGCCAGCAGCTTAGTGGCGGGAGCTTGGAGCACAGATACGCAGTATTTT
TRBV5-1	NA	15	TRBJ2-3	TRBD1	CASSGGTGGTDTQYF	TGCGCCAGCAGCGGTGGGACAGGTGGCACAGATACGCAGTATTTT
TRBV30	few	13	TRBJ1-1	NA	CAWSRGIDFEAFF	TGTGCCTGGAGTAGAGGGATTGACTTTGAAGCTTTCTTT
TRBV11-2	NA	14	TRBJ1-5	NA	CASSLSVSNQPQHF	TGTGCCAGCAGCTTGTCGGTCAGCAATCAGCCCCAGCATTTT
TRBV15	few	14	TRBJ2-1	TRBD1	CATSGQGPHNEQFF	TGTGCCACCAGCGGACAGGGGCCCCACAATGAGCAGTTCTTC
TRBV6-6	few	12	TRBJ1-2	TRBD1	CASTPGTGGYTF	TGTGCCAGCACCCCTGGGACAGGTGGCTACACCTTC
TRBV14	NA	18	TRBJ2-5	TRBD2	CASSRLIFRSGSQETQYF	TGTGCCAGCAGCCGACTTATCTTCCGTAGCGGGAGTCAAGAGACCCAGTACTTC
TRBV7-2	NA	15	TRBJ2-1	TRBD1	CASSITGTGAVGQFF	TGTGCCAGCAGCATAACCGGGACAGGGGCCGTTGGGCAGTTCTTC
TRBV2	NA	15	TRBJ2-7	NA	CASREEDLRTYEQYF	TGTGCCAGCAGGGAGGAAGATCTCCGGACCTACGAGCAGTACTTC
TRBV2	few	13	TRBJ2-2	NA	CASSTLEAGELFF	TGTGCCAGCTCTACTCTCGAGGCCGGGGAGCTGTTTTTT
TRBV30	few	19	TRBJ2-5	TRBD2	CAWTPRWGTSPRKGETQYF	TGTGCCTGGACCCCGAGGTGGGGGACTAGCCCAAGAAAGGGGGAGACCCAGTACTTC
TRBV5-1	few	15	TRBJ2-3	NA	CASSFSSPTTDTQYF	TGCGCCAGCAGCTTTTCTAGCCCTACAACAGATACGCAGTATTTT
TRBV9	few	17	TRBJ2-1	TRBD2	CASSAGSGTSSYNEQFF	TGTGCCAGCAGCGCCGGTAGCGGGACGAGCTCCTACAATGAGCAGTTCTTC
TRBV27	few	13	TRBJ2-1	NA	CASSLDRLGAQFF	TGTGCCAGCAGTTTGGACCGACTAGGGGCGCAGTTCTTC
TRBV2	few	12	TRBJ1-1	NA	CASSVTDLEAFF	TGTGCCAGCAGTGTGACAGACCTTGAAGCTTTCTTT
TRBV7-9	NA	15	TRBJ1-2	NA	CASSLEFPVKDGYTF	TGTGCCAGCAGCTTAGAGTTTCCAGTGAAAGATGGCTACACCTTC
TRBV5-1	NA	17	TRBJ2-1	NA	CASSLWAVDVSYNEQFF	TGCGCCAGCAGCTTGTGGGCCGTTGATGTGTCCTACAATGAGCAGTTCTTC
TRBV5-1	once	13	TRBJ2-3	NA	CASRVAGTDTQYF	TGCGCCAGCCGGGTAGCGGGCACAGATACGCAGTATTTT
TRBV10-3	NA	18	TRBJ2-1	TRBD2	CAISESSGRAGSYNEQFF	TGTGCCATCAGTGAATCCAGCGGGAGGGCCGGCTCCTACAATGAGCAGTTCTTC
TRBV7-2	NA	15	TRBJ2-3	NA	CASSRTGSSTDTQYF	TGTGCCAGCAGCCGTACAGGGTCTAGCACAGATACGCAGTATTTT
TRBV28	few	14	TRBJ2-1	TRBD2	CASSLLADYNEQFF	TGTGCCAGCAGTTTACTAGCGGATTACAATGAGCAGTTCTTC
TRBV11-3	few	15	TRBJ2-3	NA	CASSLEGGNADTQYF	TGTGCCAGCAGCTTAGAGGGCGGGAACGCAGATACGCAGTATTTT
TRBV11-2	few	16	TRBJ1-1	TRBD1	CASRYLRGRRGTEAFF	TGTGCCAGCAGATATCTCAGGGGGCGCAGGGGCACTGAAGCTTTCTTT
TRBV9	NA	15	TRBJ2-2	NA	CASSVGTRLPGELFF	TGTGCCAGCAGCGTCGGGACTCGGCTGCCCGGGGAGCTGTTTTTT
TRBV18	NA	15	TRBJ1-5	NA	CASSPRGPSNQPQHF	TGTGCCAGCTCACCAAGAGGGCCTAGCAATCAGCCCCAGCATTTT
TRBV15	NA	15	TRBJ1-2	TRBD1	CATSTQGAPAYGYTF	TGTGCCACCAGCACACAGGGGGCGCCTGCCTATGGCTACACCTTC
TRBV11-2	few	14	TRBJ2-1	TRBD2	CASSSTSGRERQFF	TGTGCCAGCAGCTCGACTAGCGGGAGGGAACGGCAGTTCTTC
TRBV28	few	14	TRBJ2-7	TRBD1	CASSWDRGSYEQYF	TGTGCCAGCAGTTGGGACAGAGGCTCCTACGAGCAGTACTTC
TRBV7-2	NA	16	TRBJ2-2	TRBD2	CASSLVGRADGGELFF	TGTGCCAGCAGCTTGGTCGGGAGGGCTGATGGCGGGGAGCTGTTTTTT
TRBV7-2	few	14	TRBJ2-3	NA	CASSLRAGPDTQYF	TGTGCCAGCAGCTTAAGGGCGGGCCCAGATACGCAGTATTTT
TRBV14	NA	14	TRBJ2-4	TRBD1	CASSQEGTVNIQYF	TGTGCCAGCAGCCAAGAAGGGACAGTAAACATTCAGTACTTC
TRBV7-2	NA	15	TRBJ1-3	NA	CASSLAYSAGNTIYF	TGTGCCAGCAGCTTAGCTTATTCCGCGGGGAACACCATATATTTT
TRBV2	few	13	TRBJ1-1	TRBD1	CASSGTGDTEAFF	TGTGCCAGCAGCGGGACAGGGGACACTGAAGCTTTCTTT
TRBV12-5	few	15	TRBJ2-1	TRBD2	CASGSTIAGEAEQFF	TGTGCTAGTGGTTCTACTATAGCGGGAGAGGCTGAGCAGTTCTTC
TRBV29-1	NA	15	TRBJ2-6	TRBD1	CSVKQGAGGANVLTF	TGCAGCGTCAAACAGGGGGCTGGAGGGGCCAACGTCCTGACTTTC
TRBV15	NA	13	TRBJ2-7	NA	CATSRDKPYEQYF	TGTGCCACCAGCAGGGACAAGCCCTACGAGCAGTACTTC
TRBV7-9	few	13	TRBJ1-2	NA	CASSFPSAYGYTF	TGTGCCAGCAGCTTCCCAAGTGCGTATGGCTACACCTTC
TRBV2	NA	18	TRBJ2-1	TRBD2	CASSALPRRTSGYNEQFF	TGTGCCAGCAGCGCTCTACCTCGGAGGACTAGCGGTTACAATGAGCAGTTCTTC
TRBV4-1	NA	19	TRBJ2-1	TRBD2	CASSPTSGRGSSSYNEQFF	TGCGCCAGCAGCCCGACTAGCGGGAGGGGCTCGAGCTCCTACAATGAGCAGTTCTTC
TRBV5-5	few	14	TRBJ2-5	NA	CASSFTGGGETQYF	TGTGCCAGCAGCTTTACAGGGGGGGGAGAGACCCAGTACTTC
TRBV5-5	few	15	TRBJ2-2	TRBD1	CASSLQGARTGELFF	TGTGCCAGCAGCTTGCAGGGGGCGCGCACCGGGGAGCTGTTTTTT
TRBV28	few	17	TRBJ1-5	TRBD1	CASSGEWTGGLNQPQHF	TGTGCCAGCAGCGGTGAATGGACAGGGGGACTGAATCAGCCCCAGCATTTT
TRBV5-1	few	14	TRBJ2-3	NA	CASSLFTSTDTQYF	TGCGCCAGCAGCTTGTTTACTAGCACAGATACGCAGTATTTT
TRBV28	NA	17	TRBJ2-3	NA	CASTPARGLAVTDTQYF	TGTGCCAGTACCCCTGCCCGGGGGCTAGCGGTCACAGATACGCAGTATTTT
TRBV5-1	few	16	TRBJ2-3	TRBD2	CASSKGLAGGTDTQYF	TGCGCCAGCAGCAAAGGACTAGCGGGAGGGACAGATACGCAGTATTTT
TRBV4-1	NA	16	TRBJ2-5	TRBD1	CASSHLDRGYQETQYF	TGCGCCAGCAGCCACCTGGACAGGGGATACCAAGAGACCCAGTACTTC
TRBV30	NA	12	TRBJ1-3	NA	CAWSLGGNTIYF	TGTGCCTGGAGTCTCGGGGGAAACACCATATATTTT
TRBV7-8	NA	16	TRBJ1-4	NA	CASSLREGRFNEKLFF	TGTGCCAGCAGCCTGCGGGAGGGGCGTTTTAATGAAAAACTGTTTTTT
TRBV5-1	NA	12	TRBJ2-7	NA	CASSLGTYEQYF	TGCGCCAGCAGCTTGGGTACCTACGAGCAGTACTTC